This T cell receptor (beta chain) emerged from a study of vaccination and CD4 T cells after COVID-19. Turning to the study itself: The peptides that stimulated the cells were overlapping spike peptides from SARS-CoV-2, HCoV-NL63, HCoV-OC43 and HCoV-229E.

About this clonotype itself: Its antigen is as yet unknown.

Cultured CD4+ T-cell DNA underwent Oncomine TCR Beta short-read sequencing. Extraction of genomic DNA was performed on cultured CD4+ T cells. One entry per CDR3 protein, called by TCRdb with MiXCR from the PCR reads. The repertoire holds 4,600 or so distinct CDR3 sequences, with roughly 60% as singletons. The treatment denotes: approximately 9-day PBMC culture with coronavirus spike peptide pools or control peptides (ViraFEST assay). Gathering of the CD4+ T cells, from the unexposed donor, took place before the COVID-19 pandemic (2011-2018). With peptide pools, ViraFEST first expanded antigen-specific T cells and afterwards sequenced their TCRs. It was after 10 days of culture that CD4+ T cells were isolated by negative selection. This TCR was recovered from a human donor in good health. The sequenced material came from CD4+ T cells from blood, cultured in vitro.

The CDR3: CASSPTGLGYTF. The CDR3, as DNA: TGTGCCAGCAGTCCGACAGGACTTGGCTACACCTTC. V usage is TRBV12-3 or TRBV12-4 and J usage is TRBJ1-2, with a possible D match to TRBD1 (6 bases). This CDR3 is built from 12 residues. V gave up 5 bases and J gave up 7 bases, with 11 bases separating them.